These 18 T cell receptor beta chains came from one sample sequenced in a study of Ad26.COV2.S vaccination and SARS-CoV-2 variants. Specified treatment: some 20 received Ad26.COV2.S at low or high dose, single or two shots; 5 received placebo; per-sample allocation not given. All samples were drawn on day 63, counting from the first vaccine or placebo injection. Produced via immunoSEQ multiplex PCR; TCRdb's table is partial and in-frame only. The sample carries around 420,000 clones, 85% to 90% recorded once. Sequences were derived from peripheral blood, sampled in a trial of Ad26.COV2.S vaccine versus placebo. All receptors come from a person aged 18 to 59 who received the Ad26.COV2.S COVID-19 vaccine or a placebo.

This clone came up once. V and J are TRBV9 and TRBJ2-1, with TRBD2 matching over 12 bases. Looked up from germline, CDR1 is SGDLS and CDR2 is YYNGEE. The trim removed 3 bases at V and 4 bases at J, leaving 2 bases unmatched. This CDR3 comprises 15 residues. CDR3 amino acids: CASSATSGGYNEQFF. CDR3 DNA: TGTGCCAGCAGCGCAACTAGCGGGGGGTACAATGAGCAGTTCTTC.

In this sample, this clone turned up once. The V and J genes are TRBV5-1 and TRBJ1-1; 7 nucleotides align to TRBD1. J was trimmed by 2 bases and V by 4 bases; bases with no gene match: 5. The germline V gene has CDR1 SGHRS and CDR2 YFSETQ. The CDR3 runs to 14 residues. CDR3: CASSLGTVNTEAFF. Written as DNA, the CDR3 is TGCGCCAGCAGCCTCGGGACAGTAAACACTGAAGCTTTCTTT. Complete variable domain (other parts from reference TRBV5-1 and TRBJ1-1): KAGVTQTPRYLIKTRGQQVTLSCSPISGHRSVSWYQQTPGQGLQFLFEYFSETQRNKGNFPGRFSGRQFSNSRSEMNVSTLELGDSALYLCASSLGTVNTEAFFGQGTRLTVV.

V usage is TRBV30 and J usage is TRBJ1-2; tentative D call: TRBD1 (5 bases). Trimming took off 7 bases at V and 12 bases at J, with 21 bases between the two ends. In germline, CDR1 is GTSNPN, CDR2 SVGIG (reference sequence). This CDR3 comprises 12 residues. The CDR3 nucleotides read TGTGCCTCTAGACCCGAGACAGTAATCGACACCTTC. Translating gives CASRPETVIDTF.

In DNA, the CDR3 is TGTGCCAGCAGCTTAAGTCATATACCCTCCTACGAGCAGTACTTC. This codes for CASSLSHIPSYEQYF. The V call is TRBV5-5, the J call TRBJ2-7; D gene uncertain. The CDR3 has 15 residues. Trimming shortened V by 2 bases and J by 0 bases, and 12 bases separated the two germline ends. Germline CDR1 SGHKS, CDR2 YYEKEE (reference sequence).

The chain couples TRBV3-1 (or the pseudogene TRBV3-2) to TRBJ2-2; 8 positions agree with TRBD2. This CDR3 spans 22 amino acids. V lost 0 bases, J lost 0 bases, and 18 bases stayed unmatched. CDR1 is LGHDT, CDR2 YNNKEL, per germline (reference sequence). The CDR3 DNA reads as TGTGCCAGCAGCCAAGATTCAGGAGCGGGGGCCGTAATAAACCCGAACACCGGGGAGCTGTTTTTT. This gives the protein CASSQDSGAGAVINPNTGELFF.

This clone was found once. The chain links TRBV27 to TRBJ2-6; TRBD1 or TRBD2 may be the D gene (6 bases each). The CDR3 is made up of 13 amino acids. Germline V CDR1 and CDR2: MNHEY, SMNVEV (reference sequence). V lost 3 bases and J lost 13, with 13 bases in between. The chain's CDR3 is CASSFEGGWVLTF. The DNA for the CDR3 is TGTGCCAGCAGTTTTGAGGGGGGCTGGGTCCTGACTTTC.

The chain is built from TRBV7-9 and TRBJ2-6, with TRBD1 as a possible D gene (6 bases). Per the germline V gene, CDR1 is SEHNR and CDR2 is FQNEAQ (reference sequence). V was shortened by 7 bases and J by 0 bases, with 13 bases between the two germline ends. The CDR3 extends over 16 amino acids. The CDR3 region is CASTRTEGSGANVLTF. The CDR3 region has the DNA TGTGCCAGCACCAGGACAGAGGGCTCTGGGGCCAACGTCCTGACTTTC.

This clone was observed a few times. V usage is TRBV5-1 and J usage is TRBJ1-5; a weak D match, TRBD1 (5 bases). Trimming cost V 4 bases and J 7 bases, with 18 bases left between them. Germline V lookup: CDR1 SGHRS, CDR2 YFSETQ. This CDR3 has 15 residues. The CDR3 sequence: CASSMAGQSGQPQHF. CDR3 sequence (DNA): TGCGCCAGCAGCATGGCGGGGCAGAGCGGGCAGCCCCAGCATTTT.

V and J are TRBV15 and TRBJ1-1, with D perhaps TRBD1 (5 bases). The V end lost 0 bases, the J end lost 10 bases, and 18 bases lay between the germline ends. The CDR3 runs 15 residues. Germline loops: CDR1 LNHNV, CDR2 YYDKDF (reference sequence). The CDR3 is CATSRDPAGPLTAFF. The DNA for the CDR3 is TGTGCCACCAGCAGAGATCCGGCAGGGCCATTGACAGCTTTCTTT.

This sequence joins TRBV5-4 and TRBJ1-2, with D possibly TRBD1 on 6 matching bases. The CDR3 has 15 residues. The V gene lost 7 bases and the J gene lost 7 bases, with 23 bases spanning the gap. Germline values: CDR1 SGHNT, CDR2 YYREEE (reference sequence). The CDR3 protein is CASLKAGGQLSGYTF. The CDR3 bases are TGTGCCAGCCTAAAAGCCGGTGGACAGCTATCTGGCTACACCTTC.

The chain uses TRBV5-6 and TRBJ2-7; TRBD1 matches at 9 bases. The germline V gene has CDR1 SGHDT and CDR2 YYEEEE. Trimming took 3 bases from V and 5 from J; bases not matched to a gene: 9. This CDR3 has 15 residues. The CDR3 loop is CASSWGTGFRDEQYF. CDR3 nucleotide sequence: TGTGCCAGCAGCTGGGGGACAGGGTTCCGGGACGAGCAGTACTTC.

The J gene is TRBJ1-1, the V gene TRBV29-1, with D possibly matching TRBD1 (5 bases). Germline V CDR1 and CDR2: SQVTM, ANQGSEA. V lost 7 bases, J lost 2 bases, and 17 bases lay in between. There are 14 residues in the CDR3. The DNA for the CDR3 is TGCAGCGCCGAGGGAGGGGCGGGAAACACTGAAGCTTTCTTT. Its translation: CSAEGGAGNTEAFF.

DNA for the CDR3: TGTGCCACCAGCAGAGTGACAAAATCTACCCAGGGAGGGGAGCTGTTTTTT. Its protein is CATSRVTKSTQGGELFF. This rearrangement joins TRBV15 to TRBJ2-2, with a weak D call TRBD1 (5 bases). The germline V and J ends were trimmed by 1 base and 8 bases, with 20 bases remaining between them. CDR1 is LNHNV, CDR2 YYDKDF, per germline (reference sequence). This CDR3 spans 17 amino acids.

The chain couples TRBV19 to TRBJ1-2, with 9 bases fitting TRBD1. V lost 3 bases and J lost 2; bases outside the gene matches: 4. The V gene's germline CDR1 is LNHDA and CDR2 SQIVND (reference sequence). The CDR3 is 15 residues long. This CDR3 reads CASSMGTGSNYGYTF. CDR3 nucleotides: TGTGCCAGTAGTATGGGGACAGGGTCCAACTATGGCTACACCTTC. The variable domain in full, completed from reference TRBV19 and TRBJ1-2, reads DGGITQSPKYLFRKEGQNVTLSCEQNLNHDAMYWYRQDPGQGLRLIYYSQIVNDFQKGDIAEGYSVSREKKESFPLTVTSAQKNPTAFYLCASSMGTGSNYGYTFGSGTRLTVV.

V gene TRBV12-3 or TRBV12-4 combines with J gene TRBJ2-2; D not resolved. Deletions cut 6 bases from V and 5 bases from J, with 4 bases between. The CDR3 spans 11 residues. This chain's CDR3 is CASRLTGELFF. The CDR3 bases are TGTGCCAGCAGGTTGACCGGGGAGCTGTTTTTT.

The V and J genes are TRBV6-5 and TRBJ2-7; 7 bases align to TRBD1. Looked up from germline, CDR1 is MNHEY and CDR2 is SVGAGI. Trimming at V came to 5 bases and at J to 11 bases, leaving 18 bases not matched to a gene. The length of the CDR3 is 15 residues. The CDR3 bases are TGTGCCAGCAGTCCCGGGACAGCACCCGCCGTAGTTAAGTACTTC. Protein product: CASSPGTAPAVVKYF.

The chain joins TRBV7-8 to TRBJ2-6, with D hard to call. The germline V and J ends were trimmed by 3 bases and 1 base, with 4 bases remaining between them. CDR1 and CDR2 (germline): SGHVS, FQNEAQ. CDR3 length: 14 residues. The DNA for the CDR3 is TGTGCCAGCAGCTTCTTATCTGGGGCCAACGTCCTGACTTTC. This translates into CASSFLSGANVLTF.

This clone was picked up one time. The V call is TRBV10-3, the J call TRBJ2-6, with TRBD1 as a possible D gene (6 bases). Germline CDR1 ENHRY, CDR2 SYGVKD. Trimming pared 6 bases from V and 3 bases from J, leaving 15 bases between. This CDR3 has 16 amino acids. The CDR3 DNA reads as TGTGCCATCAGCGTACACACAGGGAATGGGGCCAACGTCCTGACTTTC. Amino acid sequence: CAISVHTGNGANVLTF.